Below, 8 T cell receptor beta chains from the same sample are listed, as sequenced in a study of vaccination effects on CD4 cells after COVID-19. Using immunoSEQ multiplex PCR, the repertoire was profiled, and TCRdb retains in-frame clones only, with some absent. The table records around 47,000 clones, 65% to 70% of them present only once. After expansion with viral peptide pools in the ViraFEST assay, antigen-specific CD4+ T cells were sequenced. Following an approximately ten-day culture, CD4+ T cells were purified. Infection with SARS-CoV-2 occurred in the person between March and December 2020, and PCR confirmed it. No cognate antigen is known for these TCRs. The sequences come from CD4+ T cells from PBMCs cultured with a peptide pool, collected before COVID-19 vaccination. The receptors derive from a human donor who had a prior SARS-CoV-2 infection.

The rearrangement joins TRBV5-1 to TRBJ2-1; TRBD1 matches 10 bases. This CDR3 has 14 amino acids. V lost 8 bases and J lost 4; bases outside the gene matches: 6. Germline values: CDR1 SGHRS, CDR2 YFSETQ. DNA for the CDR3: TGCGCCAGTAGGCCGGGACAGGGGTACAATGAGCAGTTCTTC. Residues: CASRPGQGYNEQFF.

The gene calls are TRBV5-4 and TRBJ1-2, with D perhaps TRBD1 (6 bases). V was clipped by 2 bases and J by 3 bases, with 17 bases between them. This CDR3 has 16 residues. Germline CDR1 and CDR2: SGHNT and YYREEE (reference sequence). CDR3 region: CASSFRTGAYDYGYTF. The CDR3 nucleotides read TGTGCCAGCAGCTTCAGGACGGGGGCGTATGACTATGGCTACACCTTC.

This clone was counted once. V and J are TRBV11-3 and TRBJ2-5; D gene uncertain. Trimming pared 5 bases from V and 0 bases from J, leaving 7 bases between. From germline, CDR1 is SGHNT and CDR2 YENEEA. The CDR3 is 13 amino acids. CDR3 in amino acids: CASSRSHQETQYF. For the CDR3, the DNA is TGTGCCAGCAGCCGCTCCCACCAAGAGACCCAGTACTTC.

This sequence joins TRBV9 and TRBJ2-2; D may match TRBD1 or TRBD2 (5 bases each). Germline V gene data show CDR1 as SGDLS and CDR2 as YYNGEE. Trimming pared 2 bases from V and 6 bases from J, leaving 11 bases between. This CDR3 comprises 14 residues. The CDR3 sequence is CASSVGATAGELFF. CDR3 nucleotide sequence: TGTGCCAGCAGCGTCGGGGCCACGGCCGGGGAGCTGTTTTTT.

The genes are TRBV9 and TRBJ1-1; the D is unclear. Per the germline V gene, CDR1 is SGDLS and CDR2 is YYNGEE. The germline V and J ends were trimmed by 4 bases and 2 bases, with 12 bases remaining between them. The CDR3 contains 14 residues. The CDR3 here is CASSQVPGNTEAFF. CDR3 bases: TGTGCCAGCAGCCAAGTGCCAGGAAACACTGAAGCTTTCTTT.

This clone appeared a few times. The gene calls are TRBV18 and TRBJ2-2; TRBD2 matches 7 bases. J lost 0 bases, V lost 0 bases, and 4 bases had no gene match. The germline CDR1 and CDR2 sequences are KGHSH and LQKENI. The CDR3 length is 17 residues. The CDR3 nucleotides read TGTGCCAGCTCACCACCAGCGGGGCGGGCGAACACCGGGGAGCTGTTTTTT. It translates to CASSPPAGRANTGELFF.

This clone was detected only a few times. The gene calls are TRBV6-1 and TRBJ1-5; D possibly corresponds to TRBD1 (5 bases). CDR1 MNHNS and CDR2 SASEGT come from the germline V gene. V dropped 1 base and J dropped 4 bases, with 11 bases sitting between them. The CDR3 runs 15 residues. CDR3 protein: CASSEVAGSNQPQHF. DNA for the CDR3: TGTGCCAGCAGTGAAGTGGCAGGGTCAAATCAGCCCCAGCATTTT.

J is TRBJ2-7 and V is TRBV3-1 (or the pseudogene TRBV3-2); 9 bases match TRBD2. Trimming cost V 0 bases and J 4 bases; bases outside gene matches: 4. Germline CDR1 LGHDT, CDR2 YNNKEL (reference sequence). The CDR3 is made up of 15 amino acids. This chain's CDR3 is CASSQEQAGGYEQYF. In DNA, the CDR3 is TGTGCCAGCAGCCAAGAACAAGCGGGGGGTTACGAGCAGTACTTC.